The 25 T cell receptor beta chains below were found in one sample sequenced in a study of OX40 agonist ivuxolimab in advanced cancers. The protocol was immunoSEQ multiplex PCR, while the TCRdb copy is restricted to in-frame clones and leaves out a portion. Of over 45,000 clones in the sample, 80% are singletons; the top ten hold roughly 4%. The sequences come from CD4+ or CD8+ T cells sorted from blood, collected in a trial of the OX40 agonist ivuxolimab. Source of these receptors: an adult with an advanced solid tumor such as melanoma, head and neck, liver or kidney cancer.

This clone was detected once. This chain links TRBV18 with TRBJ2-3, with D unclear. Germline V CDR1 and CDR2: KGHSH, LQKENI. CDR3 length equals 13 residues. Trimming took 0 bases from V and 5 from J, leaving 6 bases between them. The CDR3 loop reads CASSPPREDTQYF. The CDR3 DNA reads as TGTGCCAGCTCACCACCGAGAGAAGATACGCAGTATTTT.

The chain carries TRBV4-1 and TRBJ1-5, with D possibly TRBD1 on 6 matching bases. Germline CDR1 MGHRA, CDR2 YSYEKL. Trimming removed 2 bases from V and 7 bases from J, with 15 bases in between. This CDR3 is built from 15 residues. This CDR3 is CASSQTEQGSQPQHF. The CDR3 DNA follows: TGCGCCAGCAGCCAAACCGAACAGGGATCCCAGCCCCAGCATTTT.

V and J are TRBV7-8 and TRBJ2-1, with D maybe TRBD2 (5 bases). The V end lost 7 bases, the J end lost 9 bases, and 22 bases lay between the germline ends. The CDR3 covers 15 residues. Germline values: CDR1 SGHVS, CDR2 FQNEAQ. CDR3 sequence: CASIYEGNHNSEQFF. The CDR3 DNA follows: TGTGCCAGCATTTACGAGGGTAATCACAACAGTGAGCAGTTCTTC.

The rearrangement links TRBV6-6 to TRBJ2-7; possibly TRBD2 for D (6 bases). The V end lost 8 bases, the J end lost 3 bases, and 14 bases lay between the germline ends. Germline V CDR1 and CDR2: MNHNY, SVGAGI (reference sequence). The CDR3 length is 13 residues. The CDR3 reads CASAMGGNYEQYF. The CDR3 bases are TGTGCCAGCGCTATGGGCGGGAACTACGAGCAGTACTTC.

V is TRBV5-5 and J is TRBJ2-1; TRBD2 matches at 8 bases. The germline V gene has CDR1 SGHKS and CDR2 YYEKEE (reference sequence). The CDR3 is made up of 16 amino acids. J gave up 7 bases and V 1 base, and 10 bases lay outside the gene matches. The CDR3 is CASSLSGSGNFNEQFF. The CDR3 bases are TGTGCCAGCAGCTTGTCTGGTAGCGGGAACTTTAATGAGCAGTTCTTC.

This clone was picked up one time. The chain uses TRBV7-2 and TRBJ1-2; 8 positions match TRBD1. The V gene end was trimmed by 5 bases and the J gene end by 7 bases; junction bases not matched to a gene: 6. The V gene's germline CDR1 is SGHTA and CDR2 FQGNSA. This CDR3 has 13 amino acids. The CDR3 spells CASSPQGGSGYTF. CDR3 in DNA: TGTGCCAGCAGCCCACAGGGGGGTAGTGGCTACACCTTC.

V and J are TRBV9 and TRBJ2-6, with D maybe TRBD2 (5 bases). V lost 0 bases, J lost 4 bases, and 8 bases lay in between. The CDR3 spans 15 residues. Germline V gene lookup returns CDR1 SGDLS and CDR2 YYNGEE. The CDR3 region has the DNA TGTGCCAGCAGCGTAGGATGGGAGGGGGCCAACGTCCTGACTTTC. Protein: CASSVGWEGANVLTF.

V gene TRBV18 combines with J gene TRBJ1-3; no reliable D call. Trimming took off 2 bases at V and 2 bases at J, with 7 bases between the two ends. Germline V CDR1 and CDR2: KGHSH, LQKENI. The length of the CDR3 is 14 residues. CDR3 sequence reads: CASSPKVPGNTIYF. The CDR3 nucleotides read TGTGCCAGCTCACCAAAGGTACCTGGAAACACCATATATTTT.

The rearrangement uses TRBV2 and TRBJ1-2; D is ambiguous. CDR1 is SNHLY, CDR2 FYNNEI, per germline. This CDR3 contains 14 residues. V was cut by 3 bases and J by 1 base, with 9 bases left in between. In nucleotides, the CDR3 is TGTGCCAGCAGTGACCCGACTGATAACTATGGCTACACCTTC. This gives the protein CASSDPTDNYGYTF.

The chain carries TRBV29-1 and TRBJ1-3, with D tentatively TRBD1 (5 bases). Germline CDR1 reads SQVTM; CDR2 reads ANQGSEA. The CDR3 has 15 residues. V lost 6 bases and J 0 bases, leaving 15 bases between the germline ends. CDR3: CSVSTGPSSGNTIYF. The CDR3 DNA reads TGCAGCGTCTCCACGGGACCGAGCTCTGGAAACACCATATATTTT.

V and J are TRBV28 and TRBJ1-2, with D tentatively TRBD1 (5 bases). Germline assignment: CDR1 MDHEN and CDR2 SYDVKM. Trimming left V 4 bases short and J 4 bases short, with 16 bases between. The CDR3 loop spans 15 amino acids. The chain's CDR3 is CASSSPSGTVYGYTF. The CDR3 DNA reads as TGTGCCAGCAGTTCTCCATCCGGGACGGTCTATGGCTACACCTTC.

The genes are TRBV5-1 and TRBJ2-2; no firm D call. Germline V lookup: CDR1 SGHRS, CDR2 YFSETQ. Trimming removed 7 bases from V and 6 bases from J, with 16 bases in between. The CDR3 spans 14 residues. CDR3 in DNA: TGCGCCAGCCTCCCAACCCCGGGCGCCGGGGAGCTGTTTTTT. Encoded protein: CASLPTPGAGELFF. Combining the CDR3 with reference TRBV5-1 and TRBJ2-2 gives the whole variable domain KAGVTQTPRYLIKTRGQQVTLSCSPISGHRSVSWYQQTPGQGLQFLFEYFSETQRNKGNFPGRFSGRQFSNSRSEMNVSTLELGDSALYLCASLPTPGAGELFFGEGSRLTVL.

A single count supports this clone. This chain links TRBV6-1 with TRBJ1-6; D may be TRBD1 (5 bases). Trimming took 6 bases from V and 12 from J, leaving 15 bases between them. The CDR3 is made up of 13 amino acids. CDR1 and CDR2 from the germline V gene are MNHNS and SASEGT. CDR3 bases: TGTGCCAGCAGGCTGTGGGGGACTATACCCCTCCACTTT. This codes for CASRLWGTIPLHF.

CDR3 amino acids: CASSRTANYGYTF. DNA for the CDR3: TGTGCCAGCAGTAGAACAGCTAACTATGGCTACACCTTC. This chain joins TRBV27 and TRBJ1-2; D is unclear. V gave up 5 bases and J gave up 0 bases, with 7 bases separating them. The length of the CDR3 is 13 residues. Germline assignment: CDR1 MNHEY and CDR2 SMNVEV (reference sequence).

The chain recombines TRBV5-1 with TRBJ1-4, with D perhaps matching TRBD1 (6 bases). The germline V gene has CDR1 SGHRS and CDR2 YFSETQ. This CDR3 is 15 amino acids long. V was trimmed by 4 bases and J by 7 bases, leaving 17 bases between them. The DNA of the CDR3 is TGCGCCAGCAGCCCCGGGGGGGGCAGGGGTGAAAAACTGTTTTTT. It translates to CASSPGGGRGEKLFF.

V gene TRBV6-6 combines with J gene TRBJ2-1; TRBD2 matches 14 bases. Losses at the gene ends were 6 bases for V and 7 bases for J; bases not matched to a gene: 8. The CDR3 sequence is 16 residues long. Germline V gives CDR1 MNHNY, CDR2 SVGAGI (reference sequence). Written as DNA, the CDR3 is TGTGCCAGCAGCCCTTTGACTAGCGGGAGGGGAAATGAGCAGTTCTTC. Its protein product is CASSPLTSGRGNEQFF.

The rearrangement links TRBV28 to TRBJ2-5, with 9 bases identical to TRBD1. The CDR3 has 14 residues. J lost 11 bases, V lost 5 bases, and 12 bases had no gene match. Per germline, CDR1 MDHEN and CDR2 SYDVKM. The CDR3 coding sequence is TGTGCCAGCAGTAACCGGGACAGGGTGAAGGAGCAGTACTTC. It specifies CASSNRDRVKEQYF.

The V gene is TRBV19, the J gene TRBJ2-4, with a weak D call TRBD1 (5 bases). Germline V CDR1 and CDR2: LNHDA, SQIVND (reference sequence). V was trimmed by 1 base and J by 0 bases, leaving 19 bases between them. The CDR3 totals 19 residues. The CDR3 nucleotides read TGTGCCAGTAGTATAGCAGGGCGGCAGTTTATTCTAGCCAAAAACATTCAGTACTTC. This sequence encodes CASSIAGRQFILAKNIQYF.

This clone was observed a single time. This sequence joins TRBV7-2 and TRBJ2-2; D possibly corresponds to TRBD2 (5 bases). Trimming took 7 bases from V and 5 from J, leaving 17 bases between them. CDR3 length: 15 residues. Per germline, CDR1 SGHTA and CDR2 FQGNSA. CDR3 DNA: TGTGCCAGCAAGTCTCGGCTAGCAAGTACCGGGGAGCTGTTTTTT. Amino acid sequence: CASKSRLASTGELFF.

The chain uses TRBV30 and TRBJ2-2; a weak D match, TRBD2 (6 bases). CDR3 length: 12 residues. Germline-derived CDR1 and CDR2 are GTSNPN and SVGIG (reference sequence). Trimming stripped 1 base from V and 6 bases from J, with 6 bases between. CDR3 loop: CAWSGEAGELFF. In DNA form, the CDR3 reads TGTGCCTGGAGTGGGGAGGCCGGGGAGCTGTTTTTT.

CDR3 residues: CASSPLENTIYF. CDR3 bases: TGTGCCAGCTCACCGTTAGAAAACACCATATATTTT. The chain combines TRBV18 with TRBJ1-3; the D is unclear. Trimming shortened V by 3 bases and J by 6 bases, and 6 bases separated the two germline ends. This CDR3 comprises 12 residues. Germline-derived CDR1 and CDR2 are KGHSH and LQKENI.

The J gene is TRBJ1-1, the V gene TRBV19; D not certain. V dropped 5 bases and J dropped 0 bases, with 10 bases sitting between them. Germline-derived CDR1 and CDR2 are LNHDA and SQIVND (reference sequence). This CDR3 has 14 residues. DNA of the CDR3: TGTGCCAGTAGTCATGCACCTATGAACACTGAAGCTTTCTTT. It yields the protein CASSHAPMNTEAFF.

The table lists this clone with a count of one. The V call is TRBV9, the J call TRBJ2-7, with 10 bases matching TRBD2. CDR1 is SGDLS, CDR2 YYNGEE, per germline. The junction had 6 bases not matched to a gene; V was cut back by 4 bases and J by 2 bases. The CDR3 is 15 residues long. DNA for the CDR3: TGTGCCAGCAGCCCCCGGACTAGCGGACCCTACGAGCAGTACTTC. This gives the protein CASSPRTSGPYEQYF.

The rearrangement links TRBV29-1 to TRBJ1-2, with a tentative D call TRBD1 (6 bases). V was shortened by 4 bases and J by 4 bases, with 10 bases between the two germline ends. The germline V gene has CDR1 SQVTM and CDR2 ANQGSEA. This CDR3 is built from 12 residues. This CDR3 is CSVGQVVYGYTF. The CDR3 region has the DNA TGCAGCGTTGGACAGGTCGTCTATGGCTACACCTTC.

This sequence joins TRBV30 and TRBJ2-3, with a possible D match to TRBD2 (5 bases). The CDR3 consists of 14 residues. With 2 bases removed from V and 0 bases from J, the gap between germline ends came to 9 bases. Germline V gene data show CDR1 as GTSNPN and CDR2 as SVGIG (reference sequence). The CDR3 nucleotides are TGTGCCTGGAGTAGCGGCCTTAGCACAGATACGCAGTATTTT. Encoded protein: CAWSSGLSTDTQYF.